This TCR beta chain was documented in a study of blood T cell repertoires in COVID-19. Study-level information: Nucleic acid was either cDNA or gDNA, and it came from T cells, B-cell-depleted T cells, or PBMCs.

Sequencing used immunoSEQ multiplex PCR; TCRdb keeps in-frame clones, though not all of them. The sample contains about 190,000 clones, 76% of which appear only once. Germline CDR1 and CDR2: MNHNS and SASEGT. The CDR3 loop spans 15 amino acids. V shed 3 bases and J 3 bases; nucleotides not matched to a gene: 7. The chain is built from TRBV6-1 and TRBJ2-7, with 8 bases identical to TRBD1. The sample taken for sequencing was PBMCs or T cells enriched from blood (not recorded which). The receptor's source is a woman in her forties or fifties with acute COVID-19. CDR3 DNA: TGTGCCAGCAGTGACCTGACAGGGGCTCGCTACGAGCAGTACGTC. It yields the protein CASSDLTGARYEQYV.